Sequencing of this T cell receptor beta chain was carried out in a study of CD8 T cell repertoires and HIV-1 epitope variants. Study-level background: T cells were stimulated with Twenty-five Gag and Nef peptides separately. Controls were a CMV, EBV and flu peptide pool, Ebola AY9 negative control, and no-peptide well. Epitopes were three Gag families plus Nef HW9 and YT9. 1M T cells were kept uncultured as a baseline.

This clone was detected a few times. This table comes from immunoSEQ multiplex PCR, and its TCRdb copy is limited to in-frame clones, with some not included. Among 95,000 or so clones listed, roughly four fifths were seen once. Per the germline V gene, CDR1 is MNHNS and CDR2 is SASEGT. Trimming cost V 7 bases and J 2 bases, with 14 bases left between them. The CDR3 totals 14 residues. The source is a male donor with HIV. The chain joins TRBV6-1 to TRBJ2-5; D is possibly TRBD2 (7 bases). The sequenced sample was uncultured baseline CD8+ T cells from peripheral blood mononuclear cells (PBMCs). CDR3 region: CASTLGGGQETQYF. Written as DNA, the CDR3 is TGTGCCAGCACCCTAGGGGGGGGTCAAGAGACCCAGTACTTC.